The 5 T cell receptor beta chains listed next were all sequenced from one sample in a study of blood T cell repertoires in COVID-19. Here immunoSEQ multiplex PCR was the method, and the copy in TCRdb shows in-frame clones only, minus some. The repertoire holds about 210,000 clones, with approximately 85% as singletons. Sample: peripheral blood. The receptors were gathered from a woman aged 50 to 65 with active or convalescent COVID-19.

The chain recombines TRBV5-1 with TRBJ1-6, with 11 bases identical to TRBD1. J gave up 7 bases and V 4 bases, and 1 base lay outside the gene matches. CDR1 and CDR2 (germline): SGHRS, YFSETQ. The CDR3 has 14 residues. DNA for the CDR3: TGCGCCAGCAGCGGGACAGGGGGAAATTCACCCCTCCACTTT. As protein: CASSGTGGNSPLHF.

The chain combines TRBV10-3 with TRBJ1-2, with TRBD1 matching 7 bases. Germline V gene lookup returns CDR1 ENHRY and CDR2 SYGVKD. V lost 7 bases, J lost 8 bases, and 10 bases stayed unmatched. This CDR3 spans 13 amino acids. As DNA, the CDR3 is TGTGCCATCACCCCTCTAGGGGGCCGAGGCTACACCTTC. Protein sequence: CAITPLGGRGYTF.

This clone appeared a single time. The chain uses TRBV30 and TRBJ2-7; 7 bases agree with TRBD2. Germline V lookup: CDR1 GTSNPN, CDR2 SVGIG (reference sequence). The length of the CDR3 is 14 residues. The J segment lost 3 bases and the V segment lost 5 bases, leaving 10 bases of the junction unmatched. This chain's CDR3 is CAWGPGLTNYEQYF. CDR3 in DNA: TGTGCCTGGGGACCGGGACTAACCAACTACGAGCAGTACTTC. Filled out from reference TRBV30 and TRBJ2-7, the complete variable domain reads SQTIHQWPATLVQPVGSPLSLECTVEGTSNPNLYWYRQAAGRGLQLLFYSVGIGQISSEVPQNLSASRPQDRQFILSSKKLLLSDSGFYLCAWGPGLTNYEQYFGPGTRLTVT.

The chain links TRBV6-5 to TRBJ1-1; unclear D gene. The germline gives CDR1 MNHEY, CDR2 SVGAGI. V was pared by 7 bases and J by 1 base, with 13 bases between. The CDR3 consists of 14 residues. The CDR3 bases are TGTGCCAGCACCCCCCATCGGGGGAACACTGAAGCTTTCTTT. Amino acids: CASTPHRGNTEAFF.

The chain carries TRBV5-1 and TRBJ1-2; D ambiguous. The CDR3 sequence is 15 residues long. Trimming pared 5 bases from V and 1 base from J, leaving 15 bases between. The germline V gene encodes CDR1 SGHRS and CDR2 YFSETQ. DNA of the CDR3: TGCGCCAGCAGACCCTTCCCGACGGGTAACTATGGCTACACCTTC. It specifies CASRPFPTGNYGYTF.